This T cell receptor (beta chain) appears in the sequencing data of a study of human T cells and chemical hapten exposure (dated by TCRdb to about 2021). For the study in its entirety: The libraries were sequenced as a pool, and the TCR yield per sample differed mostly because of small variations in library volumes within the pool. This study followed changes in the peripheral blood TCR repertoire in vivo during primary and secondary sensitization of alopecia patients to the hapten diphenylcyclopropenone (DPC). Each blood RNA sample was used to sequence both TCR alpha and TCR beta chains.

Summary of the overall study and its limitations: DPC sensitization did not change how many TCRs were above 1 in 1000 frequency, and no evidence was found of alterations in global repertoire structure. After repeated subsampling, the strength of the expansion versus patch-test correlation and the threshold at which it became significant changed.

Library generation was performed with RACE. TCRdb lists the instrument as NextSeq 500. Library preparation attached unique molecular identifiers to individual cDNA molecules for quantitative, reproducible TCR counting. The paper's processing steps were these. A median of about 100,000 TCRs per sample was observed, with a range of 23,224 to 690,600. V, J and CDR3 annotation of the TCR reads was carried out using the Decombinator software suite. Every sample was subsampled to the same number of TCRs (28,000) for the PS versus PT1 abundance plots. TCRs were defined as expanded if absent before sensitization and observed at least eight times at the 2-week time point. Through fastp at Q25 and MiXCR, TCRdb rebuilt clones from the public reads, retaining in-frame beta chains. One record per CDR3 amino acid sequence lists the most common genes and DNA. TCRdb, rather than the study authors, made the V and J calls. Recorded for this sample are some 45,000 distinct CDR3 sequences; 3.5% to 5% of them occurred a single time. Together, the top ten hold around 5.5% of the sample.

The sample's time point label, decoded: healthy volunteer bleed at 2 weeks. Total RNA was isolated from unfractionated whole blood collected in Tempus Blood RNA tubes. As TCR sequencing controls, four or five healthy volunteers were used, with blood taken at day 0, 2 weeks and 6 weeks. Only a few counts were recorded for this clonotype. It has no known antigen specificity. No qualities accompany the bases; no much larger clone lies one base away. Sequencing used whole blood. This TCR derives from a human donor in good health. Some clones in this sample may be carry-over from other donors' samples.

Here is the DNA: TGTGCCAGCAGTGTACTGGACGGGGGCCTTGGTGACACCATATATTTT. Translation gives CASSVLDGGLGDTIYF. In this chain, TRBV28 is recombined with TRBJ1-3; tentative D gene TRBD1, with 6 bases matching. From cysteine to phenylalanine, the CDR3 is 16 amino acids long. Only the CDR3 portion is preserved as DNA: 48 bases, with reading frame beginning at the first base. CDR1 and CDR2 are drawn from the germline V gene: MDHEN, SYDVKM. Trimming removed 5 bases from V and 8 bases from J, leaving 22 bases between the germline ends.